This TCR beta chain was recorded in a study of metastatic and nonmetastatic thyroid tumors. The CDR3 extends over 15 residues, inclusive of both ends. The germline gives CDR1 KGHDR, CDR2 SFDVKD. As to this clone: This likely comes from a read error, as the CDR3 has no conserved phenylalanine or tryptophan at its end. The limits of the CDR3 on the DNA are not certain, so only TCRdb's listed CDR3 is given.

Via MiXCR, TCRdb re-called the PCR reads. The data hold some 7,400 clones, with under 30% observed a single time. Patients underwent thyroid surgery, and none had received any treatment before it. The chain employs TRBV24-1 and TRBJ2-3. The TCR was taken from a male donor with papillary thyroid cancer or a benign thyroid nodule (not recorded which). Some clones in this sample may be carry-over from other donors' samples. The sample taken for sequencing was adjacent normal tissue. The CDR3 reads CAPSAASARTDTQNL.